Presented here are 13 T cell receptor beta chains from one specimen sequenced in a study of blood T cell repertoires in COVID-19. TCRdb's copy holds only in-frame clones and misses some; the assay was immunoSEQ multiplex PCR. The table lists fewer than 150,000 clones, 85% to 90% of them singletons, with 3.5% to 4% in the top ten. The sequencing sample was made of peripheral blood. All receptors come from a woman between 55 and 75 years old with COVID-19, enrolled during active disease.

The gene calls are TRBV4-3 and TRBJ2-1, with 11 bases identical to TRBD2. The trim removed 4 bases at V and 9 bases at J, leaving 8 bases unmatched. The length of the CDR3 is 15 residues. The germline gives CDR1 LGHNA, CDR2 YSLEER. The CDR3 region has the DNA TGCGCCAGCAGCCGCGTAGCGGGGGGGCAGGGTGAGCAGTTCTTC. Its protein product is CASSRVAGGQGEQFF.

The J gene is TRBJ1-2, the V gene TRBV19; 12 bases match TRBD1. This CDR3 comprises 17 residues. The germline V gene has CDR1 LNHDA and CDR2 SQIVND (reference sequence). V trimming: 1 base; J trimming: 2 bases; junction bases outside the gene matches: 5. CDR3 DNA sequence: TGTGCCAGTAGTATAGCCCTCGGGACAGGGGGCAACTATGGCTACACCTTC. Its protein is CASSIALGTGGNYGYTF.

V and J are TRBV10-3 and TRBJ2-3; D unclear. CDR1 and CDR2 from the germline V gene are ENHRY and SYGVKD. The CDR3 extends over 15 amino acids. Trimming shortened V by 5 bases and J by 2 bases, and 14 bases separated the two germline ends. The CDR3: CAISKHRKDTDTQYF. For the CDR3, the DNA is TGTGCCATCAGTAAGCACCGTAAAGACACAGATACGCAGTATTTT.

The chain links TRBV27 to TRBJ2-7; 8 positions match TRBD2. This CDR3 comprises 17 residues. Germline CDR1 is MNHEY and CDR2 is SMNVEV (reference sequence). V was clipped by 2 bases and J by 7 bases; unmatched bases: 16. CDR3 in DNA: TGTGCCAGCAGTTTAGTGTGGCCAGCGGGGGCCAGTCGGGAGCAGTACTTC. The encoded protein is CASSLVWPAGASREQYF.

This sequence joins TRBV7-9 and TRBJ2-5, with TRBD2 as a possible D gene (6 bases). Trimming cost V 1 base and J 1 base, with 7 bases left between them. The V gene's germline CDR1 is SEHNR and CDR2 FQNEAQ (reference sequence). The CDR3 extends over 14 amino acids. Here the CDR3 reads CASSLGGVQETQYF. The CDR3 DNA reads as TGTGCCAGCAGCTTAGGGGGGGTCCAAGAGACCCAGTACTTC. The entire variable domain, with the rest obtained from reference TRBV7-9 and TRBJ2-5, is as follows: DTGVSQNPRHKITKRGQNVTFRCDPISEHNRLYWYRQTLGQGPEFLTYFQNEAQLEKSRLLSDRFSAERPKGSFSTLEIQRTEQGDSAMYLCASSLGGVQETQYFGPGTRLLVL.

The chain couples TRBV29-1 to TRBJ1-4; 9 bases align to TRBD1. V was pared by 4 bases and J by 6 bases, with 0 bases of the junction left unmatched. The CDR3 totals 12 residues. CDR1 is SQVTM and CDR2 is ANQGSEA in the germline V gene. In nucleotides, the CDR3 is TGCAGCGTTGGGGACAGGGATGAAAAACTGTTTTTT. Translating it yields CSVGDRDEKLFF.

This chain uses TRBV11-2 with TRBJ1-1; D gene uncertain. Looked up from germline, CDR1 is SGHAT and CDR2 is FQNNGV. Trimming took off 1 base at V and 0 bases at J, with 3 bases between the two ends. The CDR3 covers 13 residues. The CDR3 protein is CASSLAMNTEAFF. For the CDR3, the DNA is TGTGCCAGCAGCTTAGCCATGAACACTGAAGCTTTCTTT.

V usage is TRBV29-1 and J usage is TRBJ2-2; perhaps TRBD2 as D (5 bases). Germline loops: CDR1 SQVTM, CDR2 ANQGSEA. The V end lost 0 bases, the J end lost 4 bases, and 18 bases lay between the germline ends. The CDR3 loop spans 17 amino acids. The CDR3: CSVEDQKGPRGTGELFF. CDR3 DNA: TGCAGCGTTGAAGATCAAAAAGGACCCCGGGGCACCGGGGAGCTGTTTTTT.

J is TRBJ1-5 and V is TRBV6-2 or TRBV6-3; 9 bases are a match to TRBD1. From germline, CDR1 is MNHEY and CDR2 SVGEGT. The CDR3 runs 14 residues. The V and J ends lost 1 base and 5 bases, in that order; junction bases with no gene match: 0. CDR3 amino acids: CASSYYRGHQPQHF. The CDR3 bases are TGTGCCAGCAGTTACTACAGGGGGCATCAGCCCCAGCATTTT.

The chain recombines TRBV6-2 or TRBV6-3 with TRBJ2-7; a possible D gene is TRBD1 (5 bases). CDR1 MNHEY and CDR2 SVGEGT come from the germline V gene. The CDR3 is made up of 14 amino acids. The V gene lost 5 bases and the J gene lost 0 bases, with 11 bases spanning the gap. CDR3 loop: CASSDDRSSYEQYF. CDR3 in DNA: TGTGCCAGCAGTGACGACAGAAGCTCCTACGAGCAGTACTTC.

This clone was counted a few times. The V gene is TRBV7-9, the J gene TRBJ1-1; the D is unclear. In germline, CDR1 is SEHNR, CDR2 FQNEAQ (reference sequence). The CDR3 consists of 14 residues. Between the trimmed V and J ends, which lost 1 base and 4 bases, there was a span of 10 bases. CDR3 residues: CASSLVEVGTEAFF. As DNA, the CDR3 is TGTGCCAGCAGCTTAGTGGAGGTCGGCACTGAAGCTTTCTTT.

This chain links TRBV4-1 with TRBJ1-2; no firm D call. The CDR3 extends over 14 amino acids. Germline loops: CDR1 MGHRA, CDR2 YSYEKL. V lost 4 bases and J 4 bases, leaving 13 bases between the germline ends. The DNA of the CDR3 is TGCGCCAGCAGCCGAAGAACAGATTCCTATGGCTACACCTTC. It translates to CASSRRTDSYGYTF.

The chain employs TRBV7-2 and TRBJ2-7, with 10 positions matching TRBD2. V gave up 3 bases and J gave up 3 bases; unmatched junction bases: 8. In germline, CDR1 is SGHTA, CDR2 FQGNSA. The CDR3 consists of 16 residues. The CDR3: CASSLLASGGHYEQYF. The CDR3 DNA sequence: TGTGCCAGCAGCTTGTTGGCTAGCGGGGGACACTACGAGCAGTACTTC. Full variable domain (rest looked up from reference TRBV7-2 and TRBJ2-7): GAGVSQSPSNKVTEKGKDVELRCDPISGHTALYWYRQSLGQGLEFLIYFQGNSAPDKSGLPSDRFSAERTGGSVSTLTIQRTQQEDSAVYLCASSLLASGGHYEQYFGPGTRLTVT.